This is a list of T cell receptor beta chains from one sample in a study of molecular identifiers for immune sequencing clone quantification. One entry per CDR3 protein results from TCRdb running MiXCR on the PCR reads. In the table there are more than 9,500 distinct CDR3 sequences, around a sixth of which are singletons. Sequenced: naive CD8+ T cells from blood, with Jurkat cell RNA spiked in. These TCRs come from a human donor in good health. Some libraries in this study had Jurkat cell RNA spiked in. Each CDR3 is given with its conserved first and last residue. D genes are given only for firm matches. The listing skips clone size in some rows; elsewhere it reads once, few, many or a size class.

cdr3_aa	cdr3_nt	d_call	clone_size	v_call	j_call
CSATGSSNQPQHF	TGCAGTGCTACTGGCAGTAGCAATCAGCCCCAGCATTTT	NA	once	TRBV20-1	TRBJ1-5
CASSLETRNEQFF	TGCGCCAGCAGCTTGGAGACACGGAATGAGCAGTTCTTC	NA	medium-sized	TRBV5-1	TRBJ2-1
CASSTRETAYNEQFF	TGTGCCAGCAGTACGCGGGAGACTGCCTACAATGAGCAGTTCTTC	TRBD2	NA	TRBV28	TRBJ2-1
CASNLQGEPYEQYF	TGTGCCAGCAACCTACAGGGGGAACCCTACGAGCAGTACTTC	TRBD1	NA	TRBV12-3/TRBV12-4	TRBJ2-7
CASSTRTSGRVTDTQYF	TGTGCCAGCAGTACCCGGACTAGCGGGAGGGTCACAGATACGCAGTATTTT	TRBD2	many	TRBV28	TRBJ2-3
CASSQDLSSSYNEQFF	TGTGCCAGCAGCCAGGATCTATCGAGCTCCTACAATGAGCAGTTCTTC	NA	many	TRBV9	TRBJ2-1
CASSLVGQGPGANVLTF	TGTGCCAGCAGTTTAGTGGGACAGGGTCCTGGGGCCAACGTCCTGACTTTC	TRBD1	many	TRBV12-3/TRBV12-4	TRBJ2-6
CASRPDGRSYNEQFF	TGTGCCAGCAGGCCGGATGGAAGATCCTACAATGAGCAGTTCTTC	NA	many	TRBV28	TRBJ2-1
CASRSGTSGPTDTQYF	TGTGCCAGCAGGAGTGGGACTAGCGGGCCAACAGATACGCAGTATTTT	TRBD2	medium-sized	TRBV7-2	TRBJ2-3
CASSQTGTADGYTF	TGTGCCAGCAGCCAGACGGGGACGGCGGACGGCTACACCTTC	NA	medium-sized	TRBV14	TRBJ1-2
CASSRLAGGPYNEQFF	TGTGCCAGCAGCAGACTAGCGGGAGGGCCCTACAATGAGCAGTTCTTC	TRBD2	many	TRBV11-2	TRBJ2-1
CASSQVSRDGYTF	TGCGCCAGCAGCCAAGTCTCAAGGGATGGCTACACCTTC	NA	many	TRBV4-1	TRBJ1-2
CAISSPGQSYEQYF	TGTGCCATCAGTTCACCGGGACAGTCCTACGAGCAGTACTTC	TRBD1	medium-sized	TRBV10-3	TRBJ2-7
CASSPPGQEGQYF	TGTGCCAGCAGCCCTCCAGGTCAGGAGGGCCAGTACTTC	NA	few	TRBV5-6	TRBJ2-5
CSAERVDYTEAFF	TGCAGTGCCGAGAGGGTGGACTACACTGAAGCTTTCTTT	NA	NA	TRBV20-1	TRBJ1-1
CASSLEQASGSLRNLGLYEQYF	TGTGCCAGCAGTTTAGAGCAGGCTAGCGGGAGTCTGCGCAACCTCGGGTTATACGAGCAGTACTTC	TRBD2	many	TRBV12-3/TRBV12-4	TRBJ2-7
CAGSSGRSSYNERFF	TGTGCCGGCAGCTCAGGACGGAGCTCCTACAATGAGCGGTTCTTC	NA	NA	TRBV11-3	TRBJ2-1
CASSERLKTSQETQYF	TGTGCCAGCAGCGAGCGACTAAAGACTAGTCAAGAGACCCAGTACTTC	NA	many	TRBV2	TRBJ2-5
CATSGGLAGPYNEQFF	TGTGCCACCAGTGGGGGACTAGCGGGCCCCTACAATGAGCAGTTCTTC	TRBD2	many	TRBV24-1	TRBJ2-1
CASSPTSSGNEQFF	TGTGCCAGCAGCCCCACTAGTAGTGGCAATGAGCAGTTCTTC	NA	NA	TRBV7-3	TRBJ2-1
CASSQGGYREQYF	TGCGCCAGCAGCCAAGGAGGGTATCGGGAGCAGTACTTC	NA	medium-sized	TRBV4-1	TRBJ2-7
CASSVGGSAAYNEQFF	TGTGCCAGCAGCGTAGGAGGTAGCGCGGCCTACAATGAGCAGTTCTTC	NA	NA	TRBV9	TRBJ2-1
CASRPSNQNTEAFF	TGTGCCAGCAGGCCATCAAACCAGAACACTGAAGCTTTCTTT	NA	NA	TRBV28	TRBJ1-1
CASSQDLGRSSYEQYF	TGCGCCAGCAGCCAAGATCTAGGGAGGAGCTCCTACGAGCAGTACTTC	NA	medium-sized	TRBV4-1	TRBJ2-7
CASSSPITSGSAYEQYF	TGTGCCAGCAGCTCCCCAATCACTAGCGGGAGTGCGTACGAGCAGTACTTC	TRBD2	medium-sized	TRBV7-9	TRBJ2-7
CASGLGGNHPYNEQFF	TGTGCTAGTGGCCTAGGGGGGAATCACCCCTACAATGAGCAGTTCTTC	NA	many	TRBV12-5	TRBJ2-1
CASGAQLAGASYNEQFF	TGTGCCAGCGGAGCACAACTAGCGGGAGCATCCTACAATGAGCAGTTCTTC	TRBD2	few	TRBV12-3/TRBV12-4	TRBJ2-1
CASSFRGLMGSNQPQHF	TGCGCCAGCAGCTTCAGGGGGCTGATGGGTAGCAATCAGCCCCAGCATTTT	TRBD1	NA	TRBV5-1	TRBJ1-5
CASSRQLNGGYIF	TGTGCCAGCAGTCGACAACTAAATGGCGGCTACATCTTC	NA	few	TRBV12-3/TRBV12-4	TRBJ1-2